This entry lists 28 T cell receptor beta chains sequenced from one sample in a study of breast tumors, draining lymph nodes, adjacent tissues. MiXCR, applied by TCRdb to the multiplex PCR reads, yields one record per CDR3 protein. The sample records about 21,000 distinct CDR3 sequences, roughly 32% being singletons. Sequencing was performed on breast tumor tissue. These receptors were collected from a female donor with breast cancer. Some clones in this sample may be carry-over from other donors' samples.

Judged by abundance, this clonotype is medium-sized. The J gene is TRBJ2-1, the V gene TRBV7-9; 10 bases line up with TRBD2. The CDR3 covers 13 residues. CDR1 and CDR2 from the germline V gene are SEHNR and FQNEAQ (reference sequence). Trimming took 4 bases from V and 16 from J; bases not matched to a gene: 10. CDR3 in amino acids: CASSSGLADAQFF. DNA of the CDR3: TGTGCCAGCAGCTCCGGACTAGCGGACGCACAATTCTTC.

This clonotype was detected ten times or more. The V and J genes are TRBV7-2 and TRBJ2-7; 9 bases fit TRBD2. The CDR3 is made up of 13 amino acids. With V trimmed by 5 bases and J by 6 bases, 5 bases remained unmatched. Germline V gene sequence: CDR1 SGHTA, CDR2 FQGNSA. The CDR3 sequence: CASSEQTSGEQYF. Here the CDR3 DNA reads TGTGCCAGCAGCGAGCAGACTAGCGGCGAGCAGTACTTC.

This clonotype was counted at least ten times. The genes are TRBV4-3 and TRBJ2-7; D not certain. Germline loops: CDR1 LGHNA, CDR2 YSLEER. Deletions cut 0 bases from V and 6 bases from J, with 12 bases between. CDR3 size: 14 residues. The CDR3 DNA reads TGCGCCAGCAGCCAAGATGGCCTAAACACCGAGCAGTACTTC. Residues: CASSQDGLNTEQYF.

This clonotype showed up many times. The genes are TRBV10-3 and TRBJ1-2; D gene unclear. Trimming cost V 9 bases and J 2 bases, with 16 bases left between them. The CDR3 totals 14 residues. Germline assignment: CDR1 ENHRY and CDR2 SYGVKD. CDR3 in amino acids: CAITERGGNYGYTF. The CDR3 DNA reads as TGTGCCATTACGGAGCGCGGCGGGAACTATGGCTACACCTTC.

A remark on this clonotype: Germline and junction disagree at one end, which may indicate a read error. The rearrangement joins TRBV7-3 to TRBJ2-1, with D possibly matching TRBD2 (5 bases). Germline V gives CDR1 SGHTA, CDR2 FQGTGA. This CDR3 is 16 amino acids long. Here the CDR3 DNA reads TGTGCCAGCAGCTTAAAGCCTTGGAGCTCCTACAATGAGCGGCTCTTC. Translating it yields CASSLKPWSSYNERLF. Supplemented by reference TRBV7-3 and TRBJ2-1, the full variable domain reads GAGVSQTPSNKVTEKGKYVELRCDPISGHTALYWYRQSLGQGPEFLIYFQGTGAADDSGLPNDRFFAVRPEGSVSTLKIQRTERGDSAVYLCASSLKPWSSYNERLFGPGTRLTVL.

CDR3 region: CASSPQSAGELFF. In DNA form, the CDR3 reads TGTGCCAGCAGCCCCCAGTCAGCCGGGGAGCTGTTTTTT. The rearrangement uses TRBV7-2 and TRBJ2-2; D gene uncertain. Looked up from germline, CDR1 is SGHTA and CDR2 is FQGNSA. This CDR3 has 13 residues. Trimming left V 5 bases short and J 6 bases short, with 10 bases between.

V and J are TRBV29-1 and TRBJ2-1; no reliable D call. The CDR3 consists of 12 residues. Germline values: CDR1 SQVTM, CDR2 ANQGSEA. Trimming shortened V by 2 bases and J by 5 bases, and 7 bases separated the two germline ends. CDR3 residues: CSVEPGNNEQFF. The CDR3 nucleotides are TGCAGCGTTGAACCCGGAAACAATGAGCAGTTCTTC.

The J gene is TRBJ2-1, the V gene TRBV20-1, with D unresolved. This CDR3 comprises 11 residues. Germline assignment: CDR1 DFQATT and CDR2 SNEGSKA (reference sequence). V was clipped by 2 bases and J by 5 bases, with 4 bases between them. The CDR3 loop is CSARPHNEQFF. The DNA for the CDR3 is TGCAGTGCTAGACCCCACAATGAGCAGTTCTTC.

This clonotype came up many times. This chain connects TRBV28 to TRBJ2-1, with D perhaps matching TRBD2 (5 bases). The V gene lost 5 bases and the J gene lost 7 bases, with 9 bases spanning the gap. The CDR3 totals 12 residues. Per germline, CDR1 MDHEN and CDR2 SYDVKM. In DNA form, the CDR3 reads TGTGCCAGCAGTACCGAGGGAAATGAGCAGTTCTTC. Its protein product is CASSTEGNEQFF. Using reference TRBV28 and TRBJ2-1 for the parts outside the CDR3, the full variable domain is DVKVTQSSRYLVKRTGEKVFLECVQDMDHENMFWYRQDPGLGLRLIYFSYDVKMKEKGDIPEGYSVSREKKERFSLILESASTNQTSMYLCASSTEGNEQFFGPGTRLTVL.

In the case of this clonotype: A much larger clone is a single base away; this may be a read error. Because the CDR3 is missing its conserved closing phenylalanine or tryptophan, this is likely a read error. The gene calls are TRBV30 and TRBJ2-2; D is uncertain. From germline, CDR1 is GTSNPN and CDR2 SVGIG (reference sequence). The CDR3 has 13 amino acids. Between the trimmed V and J ends, which lost 1 base and 3 bases, there was a span of 6 bases. Written as DNA, the CDR3 is TGTGCCTGGAGTGCCGGATACACCGGGGAGCTGTTTTCT. It yields the protein CAWSAGYTGELFS.

This clonotype occurred many times. The chain couples TRBV6-1 to TRBJ1-4; D is unclear. This CDR3 has 15 amino acids. Trimming cost V 10 bases and J 4 bases, with 19 bases left between them. Germline loops: CDR1 MNHNS, CDR2 SASEGT. DNA for the CDR3: TGTGCCACCGAGGTGGTCAGCGGTAGTAATGAAAAACTGTTTTTT. Its translation: CATEVVSGSNEKLFF.

The rearrangement links TRBV7-9 to TRBJ1-1, with 7 bases matching TRBD1. The trim removed 8 bases at V and 5 bases at J, leaving 14 bases unmatched. In germline, CDR1 is SEHNR, CDR2 FQNEAQ (reference sequence). The CDR3 runs to 15 residues. Here the CDR3 DNA reads TGTGCCAGCCTCTTTTTGGCCAGGGGGAATACTGAAGCTTTCTTT. Translation gives CASLFLARGNTEAFF. Complete variable domain (other parts from reference TRBV7-9 and TRBJ1-1): DTGVSQNPRHKITKRGQNVTFRCDPISEHNRLYWYRQTLGQGPEFLTYFQNEAQLEKSRLLSDRFSAERPKGSFSTLEIQRTEQGDSAMYLCASLFLARGNTEAFFGQGTRLTVV.

The rearrangement joins TRBV12-3 or TRBV12-4 to TRBJ2-3; 9 bases align to TRBD1. This CDR3 comprises 14 residues. J lost 0 bases, V lost 7 bases, and 2 bases had no gene match. The CDR3 region has the DNA TGTGCCAGCACCGGGACAGGGAGCACAGATACGCAGTATTTT. Protein: CASTGTGSTDTQYF.

This clonotype appeared many times. The J gene is TRBJ2-5, the V gene TRBV7-2, with unresolved D. CDR1 and CDR2 from the germline V gene are SGHTA and FQGNSA. CDR3 length: 13 residues. Trimming removed 1 base from V and 6 bases from J, with 9 bases in between. CDR3 sequence: CASSLEGRQTQYF. CDR3 in DNA: TGTGCCAGCAGCTTAGAGGGTCGGCAGACCCAGTACTTC.

The rearrangement uses TRBV29-1 and TRBJ2-1, with D possibly matching TRBD2 (7 bases). V was pared by 7 bases and J by 6 bases, with 19 bases between. Germline V lookup: CDR1 SQVTM, CDR2 ANQGSEA. There are 14 residues in the CDR3. The CDR3 DNA is TGCAGCGGTCATGGGGGGGGGGCCGTCAATGAGCAGTTCTTC. It yields the protein CSGHGGGAVNEQFF.

Ten or more counts support this clonotype. Relative to the germline gene, one junction end is altered; a read error may explain this. The rearrangement links TRBV6-1 to TRBJ1-2, with unresolved D. Germline loops: CDR1 MNHNS, CDR2 SASEGT. This CDR3 contains 13 residues. The CDR3 DNA reads as TGTGCCAGCAGAGAAGTAACTAACTATGGCTACACCTTC. As protein: CASREVTNYGYTF.

This rearrangement joins TRBV10-3 to TRBJ1-2, with a weak D call TRBD1 (6 bases). V lost 2 bases and J lost 3, with 19 bases in between. The CDR3 covers 17 residues. In germline, CDR1 is ENHRY, CDR2 SYGVKD. The CDR3 loop reads CAISEETGSSPYYGYTF. Here the CDR3 DNA reads TGTGCCATCAGTGAGGAGACAGGCTCATCACCTTACTATGGCTACACCTTC.

This clonotype was observed many times. The chain links TRBV4-2 to TRBJ1-3; 7 positions match TRBD1. The CDR3 covers 15 residues. From germline, CDR1 is LGHNA and CDR2 YNFKEQ. The ends lost 0 bases at V and 12 bases at J; junction bases unmatched: 11. CDR3 residues: CASSQEGQRAKGIYF. CDR3 sequence (DNA): TGTGCCAGCAGCCAAGAGGGACAGCGCGCAAAGGGCATATATTTT.

This clonotype was counted between two and nine times. The chain couples TRBV5-1 to TRBJ2-7, with D perhaps matching TRBD1 (5 bases). CDR1 is SGHRS and CDR2 is YFSETQ in the germline V gene. V lost 4 bases and J 4 bases, leaving 15 bases between the germline ends. The CDR3 is 14 amino acids. The CDR3 DNA is TGCGCCAGCAGCCCCTTGGGGCCTGTATACGAGCAGTACTTC. Translated, it gives CASSPLGPVYEQYF.

About this clonotype itself: The junction differs from germline at one of its ends, possibly a read error. This chain connects TRBV13 to TRBJ2-3; 7 nucleotides agree with TRBD2. The CDR3 covers 15 residues. CDR1 is PRHDT and CDR2 is FYEKMQ in the germline V gene (reference sequence). The CDR3 spells CAGSLPGGGSNTQYF. In nucleotides, the CDR3 is TGTGCCGGCAGCTTACCGGGCGGGGGAAGTAATACGCAGTATTTT.

This clonotype occurred many times. The CDR3 sequence is CASSLVAGTDTQYF. The CDR3 DNA reads TGTGCCAGCAGCTTAGTAGCGGGCACAGATACGCAGTATTTT. V and J are TRBV13 and TRBJ2-3; the D gene is possibly TRBD2 (6 bases). V dropped 1 base and J dropped 1 base, with 6 bases sitting between them. Germline V gene sequence: CDR1 PRHDT, CDR2 FYEKMQ (reference sequence). The CDR3 is 14 amino acids.

In its sample, this clonotype was seen many times. V is TRBV9 and J is TRBJ2-7, with TRBD2 matching over 8 bases. The CDR3 runs 14 residues. After removal of 0 bases from V and 7 bases from J, the junction contained 6 bases not matched to a gene. The V gene's germline CDR1 is SGDLS and CDR2 YYNGEE. In DNA, the CDR3 is TGTGCCAGCAGCGTAGCAGCGGGGGCTAGGGAGCAGTACTTC. Amino acids: CASSVAAGAREQYF.

This clonotype was detected many times. The V call is TRBV12-3 or TRBV12-4, the J call TRBJ2-2; tentatively, D is TRBD1 (5 bases). The V and J ends lost 11 bases and 3 bases respectively, with 10 bases between them. The CDR3 loop spans 12 amino acids. DNA for the CDR3: TGTGCCGGTACCAGGGACACCGGGGAGCTGTTTTTT. Translating gives CAGTRDTGELFF.

This clonotype has at least ten counts. The chain combines TRBV20-1 with TRBJ2-7, with 7 bases matching TRBD2. This CDR3 is 13 amino acids long. Germline V gives CDR1 DFQATT, CDR2 SNEGSKA (reference sequence). V shed 6 bases and J 3 bases; nucleotides not matched to a gene: 8. CDR3 DNA sequence: TGCAGTGCCCTTCGCGGGAGTAACTACGAGCAGTACTTC. Amino acids: CSALRGSNYEQYF.

The genes are TRBV6-4 and TRBJ2-7, with 9 bases matching TRBD1. This CDR3 is built from 15 residues. J lost 4 bases, V lost 0 bases, and 4 bases had no gene match. The germline gives CDR1 MRHNA, CDR2 SNTAGT. The CDR3 sequence: CASSDSGQGFYEQYF. The CDR3 nucleotides read TGTGCCAGCAGTGACTCGGGACAGGGTTTTTACGAGCAGTACTTC.

This clonotype has a single count. The CDR3 DNA reads TGTGCCAGCAGCCGTAGTGATACAGGGGCTTTCTTT. Encoded protein: CASSRSDTGAFF. The chain has TRBV6-2 or TRBV6-3 and TRBJ1-1; maybe TRBD1 (6 bases). CDR1 MNHEY and CDR2 SVGEGT come from the germline V gene. The CDR3 is 12 residues long. The ends were cut back, 6 bases at V and 11 bases at J, with 16 bases in the middle.

Many counts were recorded for this clonotype. This chain connects TRBV12-3 or TRBV12-4 to TRBJ1-5; D possibly corresponds to TRBD1 (5 bases). The CDR3 is 15 amino acids. V lost 6 bases and J 1 base, leaving 13 bases between the germline ends. CDR3 DNA: TGTGCCAGCAGGAGGGGAGGGGCGAGCAATCAGCCCCAGCATTTT. Translated, it gives CASRRGGASNQPQHF.

This clonotype appeared many times. This rearrangement joins TRBV5-4 to TRBJ2-7; no clear D gene. V lost 2 bases and J 5 bases, leaving 5 bases between the germline ends. The CDR3 has 11 amino acids. The germline V gene has CDR1 SGHNT and CDR2 YYREEE (reference sequence). This CDR3 is CASSLFDEQYF. The CDR3 DNA is TGTGCCAGCAGCTTATTCGACGAGCAGTACTTC. Filled out from reference TRBV5-4 and TRBJ2-7, the complete variable domain reads ETGVTQSPTHLIKTRGQQVTLRCSSQSGHNTVSWYQQALGQGPQFIFQYYREEENGRGNFPPRFSGLQFPNYSSELNVNALELDDSALYLCASSLFDEQYFGPGTRLTVT.